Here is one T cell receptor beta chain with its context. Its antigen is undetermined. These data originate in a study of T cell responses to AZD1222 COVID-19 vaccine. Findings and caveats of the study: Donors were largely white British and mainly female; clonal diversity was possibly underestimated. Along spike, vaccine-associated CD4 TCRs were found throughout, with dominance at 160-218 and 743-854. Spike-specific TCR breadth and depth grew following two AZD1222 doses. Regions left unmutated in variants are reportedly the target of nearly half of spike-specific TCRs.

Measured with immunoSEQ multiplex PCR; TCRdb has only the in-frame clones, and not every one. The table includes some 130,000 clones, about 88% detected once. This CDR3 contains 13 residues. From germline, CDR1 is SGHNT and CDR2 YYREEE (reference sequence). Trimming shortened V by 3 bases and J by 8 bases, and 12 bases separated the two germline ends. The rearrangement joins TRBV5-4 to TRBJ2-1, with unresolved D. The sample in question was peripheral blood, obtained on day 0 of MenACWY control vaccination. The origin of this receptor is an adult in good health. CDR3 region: CASSSPKSHEQFF. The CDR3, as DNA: TGTGCCAGCAGCTCCCCAAAATCTCATGAGCAGTTCTTC.